This T cell receptor (beta chain) was obtained from a study of radiation and T cells in renal cell carcinoma. Whole-study results and caveats: Top tumor clonotypes rose in blood 2 weeks post-radiation, then contracted. Pretreatment tumor biopsies were lacking, so baseline clonotypes are unknown.

Germline V gene data show CDR1 as SGHVS and CDR2 as FQNEAQ. The CDR3 length is 13 residues. Trimming left V 5 bases short and J 7 bases short, with 12 bases between. Time point reported: baseline pretreatment blood. The treatment was: 15 Gy SBRT to primary tumor, nephrectomy 4 weeks later. Serial blood draws occurred at baseline and 2 and 4 weeks post-SBRT. Clear cell pathology was present in this patient's renal cell carcinoma. The protocol was immunoSEQ multiplex PCR, while the TCRdb copy is restricted to in-frame clones and leaves out a portion. The table has roughly 100,000 clones, 65% to 85% seen once; the top ten hold 6% to 7%. Notes on this clone: Its antigen is not known.

The sequencing used blood, collected from a patient whose treatment included radiotherapy and nephrectomy. This receptor was taken from a man in his sixties with renal cell carcinoma. This chain connects TRBV7-8 to TRBJ2-1; tentative D call: TRBD2 (6 bases). The CDR3 region has the DNA TGTGCCAGCAGCACGACTAGATTGAATGAGCAGTTCTTC. It translates to CASSTTRLNEQFF.